This section outlines one TCR beta chain sequence together with its context. Some clones are missing from TCRdb's copy, which holds only in-frame ones; the method was immunoSEQ multiplex PCR. The sample comprises around 420,000 clones, 88% of which are singletons, and around 1.9% rests with the top ten. Recruits, aged about 18 to 100 years, lived in 24 US areas. Allocation to cohorts depended on clinical history reported by the participants. Per germline, CDR1 LGHDT and CDR2 YNNKEL (reference sequence). V lost 4 bases and J lost 5, with 8 bases in between. This CDR3 is built from 13 residues. The data belong to a study of blood T cell repertoires in COVID-19. Study as a whole: Whether acute or convalescent, the COVID-19 samples came from the United States, Italy and Spain. In each case, the material was cDNA or gDNA derived from T cells, B-cell-depleted T cells, or PBMCs.

The gene calls are TRBV3-1 (or the pseudogene TRBV3-2) and TRBJ2-2; D is ambiguous. This receptor was identified in a woman aged 40 to 55 with acute COVID-19. The sequencing sample was made of PBMCs or T cells enriched from blood (not recorded which). CDR3 region: CASSLVATGELFF. DNA of the CDR3: TGTGCCAGCAGCCTCGTAGCAACCGGGGAGCTGTTTTTT.